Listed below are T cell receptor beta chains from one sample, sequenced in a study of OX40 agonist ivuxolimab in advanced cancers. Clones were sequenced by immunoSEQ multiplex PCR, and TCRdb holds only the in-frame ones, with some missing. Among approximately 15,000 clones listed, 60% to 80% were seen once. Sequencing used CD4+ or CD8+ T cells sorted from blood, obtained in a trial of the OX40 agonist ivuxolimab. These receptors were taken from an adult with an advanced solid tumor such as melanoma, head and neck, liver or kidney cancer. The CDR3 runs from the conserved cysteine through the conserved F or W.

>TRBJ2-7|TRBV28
CASSRPSSYEQYF
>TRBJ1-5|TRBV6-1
CASSDDGNQPQHF
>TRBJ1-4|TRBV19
CASSSEDRADLGGDEKLFF
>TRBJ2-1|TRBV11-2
CASSRAGNSYNEQFF
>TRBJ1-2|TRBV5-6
CASSLEGTGSYGYTF
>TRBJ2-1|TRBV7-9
CASKGLATEQFF
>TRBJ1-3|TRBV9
CASSEGGSGNTIYF
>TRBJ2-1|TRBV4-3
CASSQDRGQNTQFF
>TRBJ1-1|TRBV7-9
CASSHPQGGGTEAFF
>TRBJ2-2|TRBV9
CASSVGGFFGELFF
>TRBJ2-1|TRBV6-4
CASSEWGAGHNEQFF
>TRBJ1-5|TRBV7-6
CASSSGERQPQHF
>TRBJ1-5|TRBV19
CASSESLGNQPQHF
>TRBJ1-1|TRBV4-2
CASSQGRTEKNTEAFF
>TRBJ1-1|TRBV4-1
CASSGYSMNTEAFF
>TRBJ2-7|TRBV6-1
CASSEAPPGAGAYSYEQYF
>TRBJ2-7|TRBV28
CASSWAGAYEQYF
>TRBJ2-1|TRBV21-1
CASSKGGGVNEQFF
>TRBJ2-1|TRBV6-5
CASRTGLSSYNEQFF
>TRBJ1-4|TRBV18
CASSPGTDNEKLFF
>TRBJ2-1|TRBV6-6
CASTPSGQGAYNEQFF
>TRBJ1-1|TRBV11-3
CASSLEQGAAEAFF
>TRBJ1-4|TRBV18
CASSPRSGSTNEKLFF
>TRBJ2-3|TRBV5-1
CASSLLKRNTDTQYF
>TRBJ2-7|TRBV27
CASSWGKGTSGEQYF
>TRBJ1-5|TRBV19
CASRGQGGNQPQHF
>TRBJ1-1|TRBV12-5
CASGLTLGTEAFF
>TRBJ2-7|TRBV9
CASSDDYYEQYF
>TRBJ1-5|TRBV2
CASSEGPWAQPQHF
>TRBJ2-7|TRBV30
CAWSRTGSYEQYF
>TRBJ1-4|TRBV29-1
CSVDSSGLREKLFF
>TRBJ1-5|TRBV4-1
CASSQERHQPQHF
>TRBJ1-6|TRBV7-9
CASSSSVGTLHF
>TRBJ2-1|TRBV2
CASKGDYNEQFF
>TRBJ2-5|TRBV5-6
CASSFRDRGRETQYF
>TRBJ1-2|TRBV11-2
CASSDFSYYGYTF
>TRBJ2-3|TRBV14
CASSQVKSDTQYF
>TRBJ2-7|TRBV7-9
CASTPDRSSYEQYF
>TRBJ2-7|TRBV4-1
CASSQDSGGTYEQYF
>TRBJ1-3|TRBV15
CASGTPGNTIYF
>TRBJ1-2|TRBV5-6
CATSGTGIGYTF
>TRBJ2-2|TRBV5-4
CASSFSTKGTGELFF